This T cell receptor (beta chain) was documented in a study of cytomegalovirus exposure and HLA in healthy donors. The PCR contained 60 Vbeta and 13 Jbeta primers. The method was immunoSEQ multiplex PCR; TCRdb's version includes in-frame clones alone and lacks a portion of them. The sample has roughly 66,000 clones, 75% to 80% seen once; the top ten hold about 8%. Trimming stripped 4 bases from V and 2 bases from J, with 2 bases between. The CDR3 is made up of 12 amino acids. Per germline, CDR1 SNHLY and CDR2 FYNNEI. Each of the donors was a healthy bone marrow donor. The chain carries TRBV2 and TRBJ2-2; no clear D gene. Source material: PBMCs. This sequence was found in a man aged 18 to 35 in good health and CMV-seropositive. The CDR3 DNA is TGTGCCAGCAGTGTAAACACCGGGGAGCTGTTTTTT. This codes for CASSVNTGELFF.